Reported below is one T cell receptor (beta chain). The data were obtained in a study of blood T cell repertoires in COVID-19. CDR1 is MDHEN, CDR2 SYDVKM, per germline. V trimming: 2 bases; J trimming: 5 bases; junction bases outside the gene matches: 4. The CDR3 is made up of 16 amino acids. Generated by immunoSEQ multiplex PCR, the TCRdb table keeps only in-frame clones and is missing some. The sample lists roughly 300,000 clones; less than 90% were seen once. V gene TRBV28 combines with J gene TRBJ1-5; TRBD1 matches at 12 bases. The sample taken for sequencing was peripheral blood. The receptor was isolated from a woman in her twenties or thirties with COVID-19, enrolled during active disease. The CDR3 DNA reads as TGTGCCAGCAGTTTAATTGGGACAGGGGGCTATCAGCCCCAGCATTTT. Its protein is CASSLIGTGGYQPQHF.